The 17 T cell receptor beta chains presented below share a single source sample, sequenced in a study of shared clonotypes between healthy human individuals (dated by TCRdb to 2020 to 2022). Preparation of the library involved the immunoSEQ multiplex PCR assay. Entries here come from immuneACCESS through TCRdb and include only in-frame sequences with V and J called. Some clones fail to appear in such tables; in the studies checked, an unresolved V gene covers under half of the shortfall, and the cause of the remainder is unknown. The sample table lists some 2.1 million clones, about 95% of them with a count of one. 0.9% to 1.4% of the sample is in the top ten clones. CD8 naive samples consisted of CD45RO-negative cells that were positively selected for CCR7, yielding a CD45RA+CCR7+ population without TemRA cells. Sample: naive CD8+ T cells sorted from blood. The cell subset or site label, read with the paper, signifies: CD45RA+CCR7+. The source is a young man in good health.

This chain connects TRBV14 to TRBJ2-5, with D maybe TRBD2 (6 bases). Trimming cost V 0 bases and J 3 bases, with 8 bases left between them. The CDR3 is made up of 14 amino acids. Germline CDR1 is SGHDN and CDR2 is FVKESK. The CDR3 bases are TGTGCCAGCAGCCAAGAACTAGCTGAAGAGACCCAGTACTTC. It yields the protein CASSQELAEETQYF.

V is TRBV6-5 and J is TRBJ2-2, with D hard to call. The CDR3 extends over 16 amino acids. Germline V gene sequence: CDR1 MNHEY, CDR2 SVGAGI. V lost 3 bases and J lost 3, with 14 bases in between. CDR3 sequence: CASSYSTTQYTGELFF. CDR3 nucleotide sequence: TGTGCCAGCAGTTATTCCACCACCCAATACACCGGGGAGCTGTTTTTT.

This clone appeared a single time. The chain is built from TRBV28 and TRBJ2-1, with 8 bases identical to TRBD2. The germline CDR1 and CDR2 sequences are MDHEN and SYDVKM. The CDR3 has 14 residues. After removal of 6 bases from V and 9 bases from J, the junction contained 10 bases not matched to a gene. The CDR3 DNA reads TGTGCCAGCAGCCTTTCGGGGGGGGCCGCTGAGCAGTTCTTC. Translating it yields CASSLSGGAAEQFF.

Concerning this clone itself: Within the sample, other DNA sequences also encode this same CDR3. CDR3 in amino acids: CASSYGDYGYTF. In DNA form, the CDR3 reads TGTGCCAGCAGCTACGGTGACTATGGCTACACCTTC. The J gene is TRBJ1-2, the V gene TRBV7-9; D is unclear. The CDR3 extends over 12 amino acids. Germline V gene lookup returns CDR1 SEHNR and CDR2 FQNEAQ (reference sequence). The germline V and J ends were trimmed by 4 bases and 3 bases, with 6 bases remaining between them.

CDR3 sequence reads: CASSMGRNEKLFF. For the CDR3, the DNA is TGTGCCAGCAGCATGGGACGGAATGAAAAACTGTTTTTT. The chain joins TRBV5-6 to TRBJ1-4; maybe TRBD1 (5 bases). Trimming cost V 4 bases and J 5 bases, with 9 bases left between them. CDR1 is SGHDT, CDR2 YYEEEE, per germline. The CDR3 is 13 residues long.

Remarks on this clone: Within the sample, other DNA sequences also encode this same CDR3. J is TRBJ2-3 and V is TRBV7-9; D not certain. CDR3 size: 12 residues. The germline CDR1 and CDR2 sequences are SEHNR and FQNEAQ (reference sequence). Trimming took off 4 bases at V and 4 bases at J, with 6 bases between the two ends. The CDR3 sequence: CASSSRPDTQYF. In nucleotides, the CDR3 is TGTGCCAGCAGCTCCCGGCCAGATACGCAGTATTTT.

The chain has TRBV30 and TRBJ2-5, with D unresolved. Germline V gene lookup returns CDR1 GTSNPN and CDR2 SVGIG (reference sequence). The length of the CDR3 is 11 residues. V lost 3 bases, J lost 5 bases, and 7 bases lay in between. The CDR3 sequence: CAWSPTETQYF. The DNA for the CDR3 is TGTGCCTGGAGCCCCACGGAGACCCAGTACTTC. Supplemented by reference TRBV30 and TRBJ2-5, the full variable domain reads SQTIHQWPATLVQPVGSPLSLECTVEGTSNPNLYWYRQAAGRGLQLLFYSVGIGQISSEVPQNLSASRPQDRQFILSSKKLLLSDSGFYLCAWSPTETQYFGPGTRLLVL.

With respect to this clone: The junction and the germline gene differ at one end; a read error may be behind it. This chain joins TRBV7-7 and TRBJ2-2, with unresolved D. Germline V gives CDR1 SSHAT, CDR2 FNYEAQ (reference sequence). The CDR3 length is 14 residues. CDR3 sequence reads: CASSLWENTGELFF. The CDR3 coding sequence is TGTGCTAGCAGCTTATGGGAGAACACCGGGGAGCTGTTTTTT.

This sequence joins TRBV6-5 and TRBJ2-2; 12 bases map to TRBD1. Losses at the gene ends were 0 bases for V and 7 bases for J; bases not matched to a gene: 3. This CDR3 is built from 16 residues. The germline gives CDR1 MNHEY, CDR2 SVGAGI. CDR3 amino acids: CASSYSGDRGHGELFF. The CDR3 DNA reads TGTGCCAGCAGTTACTCAGGGGACAGGGGGCACGGGGAGCTGTTTTTT.

The chain recombines TRBV6-6 with TRBJ2-7; 13 bases align to TRBD2. CDR1 and CDR2 (germline): MNHNY, SVGAGI (reference sequence). The CDR3 sequence is 13 residues long. The ends lost 5 bases at V and 12 bases at J; junction bases unmatched: 7. CDR3 residues: CASSALTSGRVYF. The CDR3 coding sequence is TGTGCCAGCAGTGCCCTTACTAGCGGGAGGGTGTACTTC.

The gene calls are TRBV29-1 and TRBJ2-1, with 7 bases identical to TRBD1. Germline V gives CDR1 SQVTM, CDR2 ANQGSEA. CDR3 length equals 14 residues. Losses at the gene ends were 6 bases for V and 2 bases for J; bases not matched to a gene: 7. The CDR3 coding sequence is TGCAGCGTGGGTAGGGGGCCTACCTACAATGAGCAGTTCTTC. It translates to CSVGRGPTYNEQFF.

The chain joins TRBV13 to TRBJ1-6, with D perhaps matching TRBD1 (6 bases). Germline lookup yields CDR1 PRHDT and CDR2 FYEKMQ (reference sequence). Deletions cut 2 bases from V and 9 bases from J, with 17 bases between. The CDR3 runs 16 residues. CDR3 protein: CASSLMGQGISSPLHF. CDR3 DNA sequence: TGTGCCAGCAGCTTAATGGGCCAGGGGATTAGTTCACCCCTCCACTTT. The complete variable domain, with remaining parts taken from reference TRBV13 and TRBJ1-6, reads AAGVIQSPRHLIKEKRETATLKCYPIPRHDTVYWYQQGPGQDPQFLISFYEKMQSDKGSIPDRFSAQQFSDYHSELNMSSLELGDSALYFCASSLMGQGISSPLHFGNGTRLTVT.

The chain recombines TRBV10-1 with TRBJ2-6, with 8 bases fitting TRBD1. Germline V gene lookup returns CDR1 WNHNN and CDR2 SYGVQD (reference sequence). The CDR3 has 16 amino acids. V dropped 9 bases and J dropped 2; count of bases not matched to a gene: 9. Here the CDR3 DNA reads TGCGCCAGTATGGACAGGGTGTTCCCTGGGGCCAACGTCCTGACTTTC. Its protein product is CASMDRVFPGANVLTF.

The chain uses TRBV21-1 and TRBJ2-7; TRBD1 is the table's D call, not checked against the DNA. TRBV21-1 is listed as a pseudogene. CDR3 length equals 15 residues. CDR3: CASSKVSRGLYEQYF. CDR3 sequence (DNA): TGTGCCAGCAGCAAAGTAAGCAGGGGGCTTTACGAGCAGTACTTC.

This clone has just one count. The chain carries TRBV10-3 and TRBJ2-7; D gene unclear. Per the germline V gene, CDR1 is ENHRY and CDR2 is SYGVKD. The CDR3 spans 16 residues. V gave up 0 bases and J gave up 3 bases, with 15 bases separating them. The CDR3 region has the DNA TGTGCCATCAGTGAGTCGCGTGGTAACTCCGTCTACGAGCAGTACTTC. It codes for CAISESRGNSVYEQYF.

The chain links TRBV6-5 to TRBJ2-5; a weak D match, TRBD2 (5 bases). CDR1 and CDR2 from the germline V gene are MNHEY and SVGAGI. The V end lost 0 bases, the J end lost 2 bases, and 13 bases lay between the germline ends. The CDR3 has 16 amino acids. The CDR3 protein is CASSYSPGILQETQYF. As DNA, the CDR3 is TGTGCCAGCAGTTACTCGCCCGGGATCCTTCAAGAGACCCAGTACTTC.

The chain employs TRBV4-3 and TRBJ2-5; D might be TRBD2 (5 bases). The germline CDR1 and CDR2 sequences are LGHNA and YSLEER. This CDR3 region has 14 residues. Trimming removed 3 bases at V and 5 bases at J, with 13 bases between. The DNA for the CDR3 is TGCGCCAGCAGCCAGACCGGGGATACCGAGACCCAGTACTTC. The encoded protein is CASSQTGDTETQYF.